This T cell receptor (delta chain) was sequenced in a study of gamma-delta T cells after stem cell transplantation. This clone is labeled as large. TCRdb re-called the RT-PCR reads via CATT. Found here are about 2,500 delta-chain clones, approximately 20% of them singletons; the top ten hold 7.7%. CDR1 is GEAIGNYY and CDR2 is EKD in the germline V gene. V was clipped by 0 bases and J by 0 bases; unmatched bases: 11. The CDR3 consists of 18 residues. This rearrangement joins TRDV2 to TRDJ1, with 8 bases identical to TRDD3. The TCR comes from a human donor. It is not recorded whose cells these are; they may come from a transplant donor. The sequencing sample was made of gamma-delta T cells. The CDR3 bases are TGTGCCTGTGACACCGCGGGCCTGGGGGAACCGTACACCGATAAACTCATCTTT. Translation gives CACDTAGLGEPYTDKLIF.